A selection of T cell receptor beta chains follows, all from one sample in a study of CD8 T cells in Susac syndrome. A single record per CDR3 protein comes from TCRdb applying MiXCR to the immunoSEQ multiplex PCR reads. The sample contains 75,000 to 100,000 distinct CDR3 sequences, roughly 94% of which appear only once. Sequences were obtained from CD8+ T cells from PBMCs. These receptors originate from a human donor with Susac syndrome. The CDR3 runs from the conserved cysteine through the conserved F or W.

J gene	V gene	CDR3 protein
TRBJ1-1	TRBV12-3/TRBV12-4	CASSLSLGNTEAFF
TRBJ1-1	TRBV19	CASRDRGPTEAFF
TRBJ2-5	TRBV5-6	CASSMNQETQYF
TRBJ1-2	TRBV3-1	CASSRGQGRDYGYTF
TRBJ2-5	TRBV29-1	CSVDVLAGETQYF
TRBJ1-1	TRBV15	CATSREQDLMNTEAFF
TRBJ2-2	TRBV30	CAWSVGGLTGELFF
TRBJ1-1	TRBV5-1	CASSFGSPTEAFF
TRBJ2-7	TRBV20-1	CSAHLDNYYEQYF
TRBJ2-7	TRBV13	CASSYDRSSYEQYF
TRBJ2-7	TRBV14	CASSPLRGPEQYF
TRBJ2-1	TRBV9	CASSVVRDSSYNEQFF
TRBJ1-5	TRBV7-2	CASSHSTDSFYSNQPQHF
TRBJ2-7	TRBV7-9	CASSLADPPIGEQYF
TRBJ2-7	TRBV2	CASSRGSEQYF
TRBJ2-5	TRBV5-1	CASSPTTLAGEETQYF
TRBJ2-7	TRBV7-2	CASSLAGDSYEQYF
TRBJ1-5	TRBV2	CASRVSGDSNQPQHF
TRBJ1-1	TRBV7-6	CASSLGTGWYTEAFF
TRBJ2-5	TRBV9	CASSPDGRQYQETQYF
TRBJ2-7	TRBV12-3/TRBV12-4	CASQGAGAEQYF
TRBJ2-7	TRBV20-1	CSATWGDRDPYEQYF
TRBJ2-6	TRBV5-1	CASSPRTDSGANVLTF
TRBJ2-7	TRBV5-4	CASSSPGDGEQYF
TRBJ1-1	TRBV18	CASSPSDTMNTEAFF
TRBJ2-7	TRBV6-5	CASSGDLGGYEQYF
TRBJ2-5	TRBV11-2	CASSWEGPQETQYF
TRBJ2-1	TRBV2	CASSKYEQFF
TRBJ2-1	TRBV4-2	CASSLVAPGNEQFF
TRBJ1-1	TRBV29-1	CSARDRGQTEAFF
TRBJ1-2	TRBV13	CASSSDRVGGYTF
TRBJ2-3	TRBV20-1	CSAFGTDTQYF
TRBJ1-1	TRBV11-1	CASSFSWDRTKAFF
TRBJ2-7	TRBV20-1	CSARDFGSPSYEQYF
TRBJ2-1	TRBV5-1	CASSKGLAGFEQFF
TRBJ2-2	TRBV15	CATGTSGRYTGELFF
TRBJ2-5	TRBV7-2	CASSIAGGRETQYF
TRBJ2-1	TRBV15	CATSRAGASYNEQFF
TRBJ2-1	TRBV11-2	CASSLAPAGGENEQFF
TRBJ2-7	TRBV30	CAWSLRPGTGSYEQYF
TRBJ1-1	TRBV30	CAWSAGTGFTEAFF
TRBJ2-2	TRBV15	CATNSLGATGELFF
TRBJ2-7	TRBV15	CATSRRTSIYEQYF
TRBJ2-1	TRBV20-1	CSARTSGDYNEQFF
TRBJ2-7	TRBV4-3	CASSQFKARTSGNEQYF
TRBJ2-7	TRBV27	CASSPLPRAHYEQYF
TRBJ2-1	TRBV20-1	CSAPSGSTYNEQFF
TRBJ2-2	TRBV29-1	CSVGGGPAGELFF
TRBJ2-1	TRBV2	CASRGSSGSADEQFF
TRBJ2-7	TRBV14	CASSLSQVLDEQYF
TRBJ2-7	TRBV4-3	CASSQEVAGGSGSYEQYF
TRBJ1-1	TRBV3-1	CASSQLTGAGEAFF
TRBJ2-5	TRBV20-1	CSAPKGQQETQYF
TRBJ2-3	TRBV5-1	CASSSLGREMGDTQYF